These T cell receptor beta chains were read from a single sample in a study of T cell responses to AZD1222 COVID-19 vaccine. Produced via immunoSEQ multiplex PCR; TCRdb's table is partial and in-frame only. The sample has fewer than 200,000 clones, approximately 90% seen once. Here the sequenced sample was peripheral blood, taken on day 0 of AZD1222 vaccination. The source is an adult in good health. Each CDR3 is given with its conserved first and last residue. The D gene is left open where the match is weak. Clone size is given for some rows only: seen once, a few or many times, or a class if the clone is expanded.

clone_size	j_call	d_call	v_call	cdr3_aa	cdr3_nt
once	TRBJ1-2	NA	TRBV3-1/TRBV3-2	CASSQVGDGDGYTF	TGTGCCAGCAGCCAAGTTGGGGACGGGGATGGCTACACCTTC
NA	TRBJ2-3	TRBD1	TRBV18	CASSPLTGDPDTQYF	TGTGCCAGCTCGCCACTGACAGGGGACCCAGATACGCAGTATTTT
NA	TRBJ1-6	NA	TRBV10-3	CATIPGRGNSPLHF	TGTGCCACCATCCCGGGGCGGGGTAATTCACCCCTCCACTTT
NA	TRBJ1-1	NA	TRBV6-5	CASRSLNTEAFF	TGTGCCAGCAGGTCTTTGAACACTGAAGCTTTCTTT
NA	TRBJ1-1	NA	TRBV7-3	CASSSGPNTEAFF	TGTGCCAGCAGCAGCGGACCGAACACTGAAGCTTTCTTT
NA	TRBJ2-1	TRBD2	TRBV27	CASSLLAGGPSEQFF	TGTGCCAGCAGTTTACTCGCGGGGGGGCCGAGTGAGCAGTTCTTC
NA	TRBJ2-7	TRBD2	TRBV9	CASSNTREGTYEQYF	TGTGCCAGCAGCAACACCCGGGAGGGAACCTACGAGCAGTACTTC
once	TRBJ1-6	TRBD1	TRBV6-5	CASRDWTGVSPLHF	TGTGCCAGCAGAGACTGGACAGGGGTCTCACCCCTCCACTTT
NA	TRBJ2-1	NA	TRBV4-3	CASSQDLTAGGEQFF	TGCGCCAGCAGCCAAGATTTAACGGCAGGTGGTGAGCAGTTCTTC
NA	TRBJ2-3	TRBD2	TRBV6-5	CASSPRLAGGDTQYF	TGTGCCAGCAGTCCAAGACTAGCGGGAGGAGATACGCAGTATTTT
NA	TRBJ2-3	TRBD2	TRBV5-5	CASSRPSGGFGDTQYF	TGTGCCAGCAGCCGCCCTAGCGGGGGTTTTGGAGATACGCAGTATTTT
NA	TRBJ1-2	NA	TRBV28	CASSLHTGTYGYTF	TGTGCCAGCAGTTTGCATACAGGGACCTATGGCTACACCTTC
NA	TRBJ1-4	TRBD1	TRBV3-1/TRBV3-2	CASSHPQGTTNEKLFF	TGTGCCAGCAGCCACCCACAGGGGACGACTAATGAAAAACTGTTTTTT
few	TRBJ2-3	TRBD2	TRBV18	CASSPAGGTTDTQYF	TGTGCCAGCTCACCAGCGGGAGGGACCACAGATACGCAGTATTTT
NA	TRBJ2-7	TRBD1	TRBV13	CASSFSWGQGPYEQYF	TGTGCCAGCAGCTTCTCTTGGGGACAGGGACCCTACGAGCAGTACTTC
NA	TRBJ2-7	NA	TRBV5-1	CASSLVGGGEQYF	TGCGCCAGCAGCTTGGTGGGGGGCGGCGAGCAGTACTTC
NA	TRBJ1-3	NA	TRBV6-1	CASSEQGTSGNTIYF	TGTGCCAGCAGTGAACAGGGGACCTCTGGAAACACCATATATTTT
NA	TRBJ1-1	NA	TRBV7-3	CASSSGLNTEAFF	TGTGCCAGCAGCTCCGGACTGAACACTGAAGCTTTCTTT
NA	TRBJ2-7	TRBD1	TRBV2	CASRIDRAVHEQYF	TGTGCCAGCAGAATTGACAGGGCTGTCCACGAGCAGTACTTC
once	TRBJ1-6	NA	TRBV27	CASSLQVLSPLHF	TGTGCCAGCAGTTTACAGGTGCTTTCACCCCTCCACTTT
NA	TRBJ1-5	NA	TRBV9	CASSVDGLGSNQPQHF	TGTGCCAGCAGCGTAGACGGCTTGGGAAGCAATCAGCCCCAGCATTTT
NA	TRBJ2-7	NA	TRBV14	CASSPQVASYEQYF	TGTGCCAGCAGCCCTCAGGTCGCATCCTACGAGCAGTACTTC
NA	TRBJ1-1	TRBD1	TRBV19	CASSIGTGTAFF	TGTGCCAGTAGTATCGGGACAGGGACAGCTTTCTTT
NA	TRBJ1-2	NA	TRBV23-1	CASNNRDNYGYTF	TGCGCCAGCAACAACAGGGACAACTATGGCTACACCTTC
NA	TRBJ1-4	NA	TRBV5-8	CASSLGAGTTNEKLFF	TGTGCCAGCAGCTTGGGGGCGGGTACAACTAATGAAAAACTGTTTTTT
NA	TRBJ2-1	TRBD2	TRBV28	CASSFLLAGAREQFF	TGTGCCAGCAGTTTCTTACTAGCGGGAGCCCGTGAGCAGTTCTTC
NA	TRBJ2-7	TRBD1	TRBV10-3	CAISGQGNDEQYF	TGTGCCATCAGCGGACAGGGTAACGACGAGCAGTACTTC
NA	TRBJ2-7	TRBD2	TRBV30	CAWSVLSRSGVAYYEQYF	TGTGCCTGGAGTGTACTCTCTAGGAGCGGGGTAGCGTACTACGAGCAGTACTTC
NA	TRBJ1-5	TRBD1	TRBV9	CASSSHRGLDNQPQHF	TGTGCCAGCTCAAGTCACAGGGGCCTCGATAATCAGCCCCAGCATTTT
NA	TRBJ1-5	NA	TRBV6-2/TRBV6-3	CASSYQDYQPQHF	TGTGCCAGCAGTTACCAGGATTATCAGCCCCAGCATTTT
NA	TRBJ2-7	NA	TRBV18	CASSLGTEFYVQYF	TGTGCCAGCTCACTCGGGACGGAGTTTTACGTGCAGTACTTC
NA	TRBJ2-3	TRBD2	TRBV29-1	CSVNLGGASDTQYF	TGCAGCGTGAACCTCGGGGGGGCCAGCGATACGCAGTATTTT
NA	TRBJ2-2	NA	TRBV19	CASSTSTGTGELFF	TGTGCCAGTAGTACTTCAACCGGGACCGGGGAGCTGTTTTTT
once	TRBJ2-7	TRBD2	TRBV6-2/TRBV6-3	CASSIGTSGRLGDEQYF	TGTGCCAGCAGCATTGGGACTAGCGGGAGACTCGGCGACGAGCAGTACTTC
NA	TRBJ2-7	TRBD1	TRBV3-1/TRBV3-2	CASSQGQGAFNEQYF	TGTGCCAGCAGCCAAGGGCAGGGGGCATTCAACGAGCAGTACTTC
NA	TRBJ1-2	NA	TRBV6-5	CASSYGGHYGYTF	TGTGCCAGCAGTTACGGGGGTCACTATGGCTACACCTTC
NA	TRBJ1-3	NA	TRBV4-2	CASSQEHSSSGNTIYF	TGTGCCAGCAGCCAAGAGCACTCCTCCTCTGGAAACACCATATATTTT
once	TRBJ2-7	TRBD2	TRBV19	CASSMDSGSTYEQYF	TGTGCCAGTAGTATGGATAGCGGGAGTACGTACGAGCAGTACTTC
NA	TRBJ2-6	NA	TRBV18	CASGRDRLSGANVLTF	TGTGCCAGCGGACGGGACCGACTCTCTGGGGCCAACGTCCTGACTTTC
once	TRBJ2-1	NA	TRBV18	CASSQAQGFTYNEQFF	TGTGCCAGCTCCCAAGCACAGGGATTTACATACAATGAGCAGTTCTTC
NA	TRBJ2-7	NA	TRBV29-1	CSPFETYEQYF	TGCAGCCCCTTCGAGACCTACGAGCAGTACTTC
NA	TRBJ2-7	NA	TRBV2	CASSGFVAEQYF	TGTGCCAGCAGTGGGTTTGTGGCCGAGCAGTACTTC
NA	TRBJ2-3	NA	TRBV7-9	CASSALTTPPDTQYF	TGTGCCAGCAGCGCCCTTACTACTCCTCCCGATACGCAGTATTTT
NA	TRBJ1-2	NA	TRBV12-3/TRBV12-4	CASSSDRSYGYTF	TGTGCCAGCAGTTCGGACAGAAGCTATGGCTACACCTTC
NA	TRBJ2-1	NA	TRBV19	CASSIDRLSFQFF	TGTGCCAGTAGTATAGATCGGTTGAGTTTTCAGTTCTTC
NA	TRBJ1-4	TRBD1	TRBV5-1	CASSPDRAANEKLFF	TGCGCCAGCAGCCCTGACAGGGCGGCTAATGAAAAACTGTTTTTT
NA	TRBJ2-7	NA	TRBV7-2	CASSLEGVEQYF	TGTGCCAGCAGCTTAGAAGGAGTCGAGCAGTACTTC
NA	TRBJ2-5	NA	TRBV29-1	CSGLGGRETQYF	TGCAGCGGCCTTGGGGGGCGGGAGACCCAGTACTTC
NA	TRBJ1-2	NA	TRBV7-9	CASSLGWGTYGYTF	TGTGCCAGCAGCTTGGGCTGGGGGACCTATGGCTACACCTTC
once	TRBJ2-2	NA	TRBV7-2	CASSLLHANTGELFF	TGTGCCAGCAGCTTATTACATGCGAACACCGGGGAGCTGTTTTTT
NA	TRBJ1-3	NA	TRBV3-1/TRBV3-2	CASSPRQGYSGNTIYF	TGTGCCAGCAGCCCGCGTCAAGGGTACTCTGGAAACACCATATATTTT
NA	TRBJ1-6	TRBD1	TRBV30	CAWGDRGDSPLHF	TGTGCCTGGGGGGACAGGGGTGATTCACCCCTCCACTTT
NA	TRBJ2-3	TRBD2	TRBV12-5	CASARTSGGADTQYF	TGTGCTAGTGCCAGGACTAGCGGGGGGGCAGATACGCAGTATTTT
NA	TRBJ2-5	NA	TRBV5-6	CASSSQIRETQYF	TGTGCCAGCAGCTCCCAGATCCGGGAGACCCAGTACTTC
NA	TRBJ1-6	TRBD1	TRBV19	CASRRDRDRDRSPLHF	TGTGCCAGTAGGCGGGACCGGGACAGGGACCGTTCACCCCTCCACTTT
NA	TRBJ1-3	NA	TRBV28	CASRGQIAIYF	TGTGCCAGCAGAGGCCAAATCGCCATATATTTT
NA	TRBJ2-1	TRBD2	TRBV7-9	CASSNLAGGGWNEQFF	TGTGCCAGCAGCAATCTAGCGGGAGGGGGGTGGAATGAGCAGTTCTTC
NA	TRBJ1-1	NA	TRBV28	CASSTGTVNTEAFF	TGTGCCAGCTCGACGGGGACTGTGAACACTGAAGCTTTCTTT
once	TRBJ2-4	NA	TRBV7-3	CASSQTGTGGIQYF	TGTGCCAGCAGCCAAACAGGGACGGGCGGCATTCAGTACTTC
NA	TRBJ1-6	NA	TRBV5-1	CASSPDYSYNSPLHF	TGCGCCAGCAGCCCCGATTACTCCTATAATTCACCCCTCCACTTT